Described below is a single T cell receptor (beta chain) sequence and its context. Its antigen is undetermined. Around 0.45 micrograms of biopsy DNA per sample underwent TCRB immunosequencing. Generated by immunoSEQ multiplex PCR, the TCRdb table keeps only in-frame clones and is missing some. Of approximately 10,000 clones listed, approximately 77% are singletons. The data belong to a study of T cell repertoires in ileal Crohn's disease. Stated time point: neoterminal ileum biopsy at postoperative endoscopy, about 6 months after surgery. The length of the CDR3 is 15 residues. Per germline, CDR1 LNHNV and CDR2 YYDKDF (reference sequence). The J segment lost 2 bases and the V segment lost 3 bases, leaving 0 bases of the junction unmatched. General study results and limits: Clonal expansions were more frequent in active smokers than non-smokers at surgery.

The material sequenced was ileal tissue. The sequence was collected from an adult with Crohn's disease. This chain links TRBV15 with TRBJ1-5; 11 nucleotides match TRBD1. CDR3 loop: CATSRDRGRNQPQHF. CDR3 nucleotide sequence: TGTGCCACCAGCAGGGACAGGGGGCGCAATCAGCCCCAGCATTTT.